This TCR beta chain was captured in a study of CD8+ T cells in alopecia areata (dated by TCRdb to the late 2010s). For context, the study as a whole: The treated patients, all with moderate-to-severe alopecia areata, were enrolled in an open-label pilot trial of oral tofacitinib given at 5 to 10 mg twice daily. TCRbeta CDR3 regions were amplified by immunoSEQ multiplex PCR using 35 Vbeta forward and 13 Jbeta reverse primers. Clonality in the scalp was compared among normal scalp (n=4), patchy alopecia areata scalp (n=8), and alopecia totalis/universalis scalp (n=8). RNA was obtained with the PAXgene miRNA kit for fixed scalp, the miRNeasy kit for PBMCs, and the RNeasy kit for mouse skin. In humans, TCRbeta sequencing was performed on scalp tissue and on sorted CD4+ and CD8+ peripheral blood T cells from healthy controls and from patients with patchy or totalis/universalis alopecia areata. Biopsies were taken from tofacitinib-treated patients at baseline and again at 4 and 24 weeks into treatment, and several of those patients also had a later scalp biopsy. Tofacitinib was administered for 6 to 18 months, and 6 months of follow-up off drug were then conducted to assess delayed response and recurrence. High-throughput TCRbeta sequencing was used to examine T cell clonal expansion in alopecia areata in both the C3H/HeJ mouse model and human patients.

The sample's time point label, in plain terms: baseline before oral tofacitinib. Peripheral blood and lesional scalp punch biopsies were obtained from patients with alopecia areata. PBMCs were separated by density centrifugation and stained for CD3, CD4 and CD8, after which CD4+ and CD8+ T cells were sorted on a FACSAria. Overall study results and their limits: Higher clonality and more expanded CD8+ clones were observed in lesional scalp than in normal scalp, particularly in alopecia totalis/universalis, a finding suggestive of antigenic drive. Compared with mice, TCR sequences shared between patients were less clear, possibly partly because of HLA diversity across the patient population. Resident alphabeta T cells in normal human skin are also sequenced, complicating scalp TCR repertoire analysis, unlike mouse skin dominated by gammadelta T cells.

Concerning this clone itself: Its binding antigen is unknown. Within one base of it there is no much larger clone, and no base qualities were kept.

V is cut back by 3 bases and J by 5 bases, with 9 bases in the junction unmatched. The CDR3, cysteine through phenylalanine, is 15 amino acids long. The retained sequence is limited to the CDR3, 45 bases, with the frame set at the first base. Via the germline V gene, CDR1 is SQVTM and CDR2 ANQGSEA. The library was prepared using the immunoSEQ multiplex PCR assay. For TCR sequencing, RNA was extracted from every sample and reverse transcribed into cDNA to serve as template. SuperScript III was used for first-strand cDNA synthesis, primed with a 2:1 mix of oligo-dT and random hexamers. A synthetic immune receptor repertoire was used to assess amplification bias, and residual bias was removed computationally. Under the source paper's analysis protocol: After raw reads were preprocessed to remove errors, the CDR3 was defined following IMGT conventions as running from the conserved cysteine to phenylalanine. Clonality was computed as 1 minus the Shannon entropy, with the entropy normalized by log2 of the number of productive unique TCRs. Scalp TCRbeta sequences were cross-referenced with sorted blood CD4 and CD8 repertoires so that the CD4 or CD8 identity of scalp clones could be inferred. TCRdb re-hosts the immuneACCESS table, in-frame sequences only. Its copies lack some clones; in the studies checked, an unresolved V gene accounts for under half of them, and the cause for the rest is not known. V and J calls and clone size are as listed in that table; D and trimming were resolved from the DNA. Across this sample there are about 180,000 clones, with around 63% seen only once. The ten largest clones capture around 1.8% of the sample.

Recombination linked TRBV29-1 to TRBJ2-5, with TRBD2 matching 10 junction bases. The source was CD4+ T cells sorted from blood, collected at week 0. The TCR was taken from a human donor with alopecia areata. Read as DNA, the sequence is TGCAGCGTTGACCCCCAGCGGGGGGGCGTGGAGACCCAGTACTTC. Its product reads: CSVDPQRGGVETQYF.